This is a list of T cell receptor beta chains from one sample in a study of shared T cell receptors in the human thymus. Method: immunoSEQ multiplex PCR; TCRdb's copy keeps in-frame clones and lacks some. The sample holds more than 550,000 clones; 80% to 90% are singletons and the top ten take over 0.008%. These data also featured in a second study, about human thymus T cells.

The sequenced sample was thymocytes. All receptors come from a girl under three years old with a congenital heart defect. The CDR3 runs from the conserved cysteine through the conserved F or W. Fields, in order: D gene, clone size, V gene, J gene, CDR3 DNA, CDR3 protein. D genes are given only for firm matches. Clone size is shown for a subset of rows, as once, few, many or a class of expanded clone.

TRBD1	NA	TRBV29-1	TRBJ2-5	TGCAGCGGCCGGGTGACAGGGACAGGGACCAGAGAGACCCAGTACTTC	CSGRVTGTGTRETQYF
TRBD2	NA	TRBV4-3	TRBJ2-5	TGCGCCAGCAGCCAAGCAGTGGGTGGTGGAACTAGCGGGGGGGTGCCCCAAGAGACCCAGTACTTC	CASSQAVGGGTSGGVPQETQYF
NA	few	TRBV7-2	TRBJ1-5	TGTGCCAGCAGCTCGACAGAGACCAATCAGCCCCAGCATTTT	CASSSTETNQPQHF
TRBD1	once	TRBV20-1	TRBJ1-2	TGCAGCGAAACCGGGACAGGTGCCTTC	CSETGTGAF
NA	NA	TRBV4-3	TRBJ2-3	TGCGCCAGCAGCCAAAGGTGGGGGCAAACAGATACGCAGTATTTT	CASSQRWGQTDTQYF
TRBD1	NA	TRBV15	TRBJ1-2	TGTGCCACCAGCAGAGAAGGAGCCAGGGGGACCGCTAACTATGGCTACACCTTC	CATSREGARGTANYGYTF
NA	few	TRBV15	TRBJ2-5	TGTGCCACCAGCAGAGACCTCAGTAGGGGGGGGTCAGAGACCCAGTACTTC	CATSRDLSRGGSETQYF
TRBD2	NA	TRBV10-3	TRBJ2-1	TGTGCCATCAGCCCTCAAAGACTAGCGGGGGGAAGGTCCTACAATGAGCAGTTCTTC	CAISPQRLAGGRSYNEQFF
TRBD1	NA	TRBV7-9	TRBJ1-1	TGTGCCAGCAGCTCCCGACAGGGATCGAACACTGAAGCTTTCTTT	CASSSRQGSNTEAFF
NA	NA	TRBV6-5	TRBJ1-6	TGTGCCAGCGGGAGGGGCAGGGATTCACCCCTCCACTTT	CASGRGRDSPLHF
TRBD2	NA	TRBV4-1	TRBJ2-3	TGCGCCAGCAGCCAAATTATAGCGGGGGAGGACACAGATACGCAGTATTTT	CASSQIIAGEDTDTQYF
NA	NA	TRBV5-6	TRBJ1-5	TGTGCCAGCAGCAACAAACAAAAGGACAAGGCTCTTCCCCAGCCCCAGCATTTT	CASSNKQKDKALPQPQHF
TRBD1	NA	TRBV4-3	TRBJ1-2	TGCGCCAGCAGCCAACACAGGGGCCGAGTCGGCTACACCTTC	CASSQHRGRVGYTF
NA	NA	TRBV6-1	TRBJ1-6	TGTGCCAGCAGTGATGGAGGGGTGGAAAATTCACCCCTCCACTTT	CASSDGGVENSPLHF
NA	NA	TRBV5-4	TRBJ1-6	TGTGCCAGCAGCTTGGCCTATTCACCCCTCCACTTT	CASSLAYSPLHF
NA	NA	TRBV6-1	TRBJ2-1	TGTGCCAGCAGCGTCGGAGGGGCTCAGTTCTTC	CASSVGGAQFF
NA	NA	TRBV18	TRBJ2-7	TGTGCCAGCTCACTGGTACAGGGCTACTACGAGCAGTACTTC	CASSLVQGYYEQYF
NA	NA	TRBV19	TRBJ1-2	TGTGCCAGTAGTTCCATCGGTGGGGGCTCAGTCTATGGCTACACCTTC	CASSSIGGGSVYGYTF
TRBD1	once	TRBV5-1	TRBJ1-4	TGCGCCAGCAAAAGACGGGGGACAGGGGATGAAAAACTGTTTTTT	CASKRRGTGDEKLFF
NA	NA	TRBV4-1	TRBJ1-1	TGCGCCAGCAGCCAAGATAGGAAGCAGGCGAACACTGAAGCTTTCTTT	CASSQDRKQANTEAFF
TRBD1	NA	TRBV28	TRBJ1-5	TGTGCCAGCAGGTCCTCAGGGGGCCCCAATCAGCCCCAGCATTTT	CASRSSGGPNQPQHF
TRBD2	NA	TRBV14	TRBJ2-5	TGTGCCAGCAGCCAACTCACTAGCGGGGGGGCCCAGGGGCAAGAGACCCAGTACTTC	CASSQLTSGGAQGQETQYF
NA	once	TRBV7-6	TRBJ1-2	TGTGCCAGCAGCCCCATATCCAGGGTGAGACGGTATGGCTACACCTTC	CASSPISRVRRYGYTF
NA	NA	TRBV7-3	TRBJ2-7	TGTGCCAGCAGCTTACGTCGGGGTGTAAATACCTCACGAACCTACGAGCAGTACTTC	CASSLRRGVNTSRTYEQYF
TRBD1	NA	TRBV6-1	TRBJ1-1	TGTGCCAGCAGTGTCGCGACAGGGCAGACTGAAGCTTTCTTT	CASSVATGQTEAFF
NA	NA	TRBV6-1	TRBJ1-5	TGTGCCAGCACCGTTAAGACGGGGGGCAATCAGCCCCAGCATTTT	CASTVKTGGNQPQHF
TRBD2	NA	TRBV9	TRBJ2-1	TGTGCCAGCAGCGTAGACGGGACTAGCGGGGGGGGGTACAATGAGCAGTTCTTC	CASSVDGTSGGGYNEQFF
NA	few	TRBV5-5	TRBJ1-2	TGTGCCAGCAGCTTGGTGCGGGCAGGGGAGGGGAATGGCTACACCTTC	CASSLVRAGEGNGYTF
TRBD1	NA	TRBV2	TRBJ2-1	TGTGCCAGCAGTGGACAGGGCAATGAGCAGTTCTTC	CASSGQGNEQFF
NA	NA	TRBV10-3	TRBJ1-6	TGTGCCATCAGTGAACAGTCTCAATATAATTCACCCCTCCACTTT	CAISEQSQYNSPLHF
NA	NA	TRBV28	TRBJ1-2	TGTGCCAGCAGTTTATGTAGACTGAACGGGAACTATGGCTACACCTTC	CASSLCRLNGNYGYTF
TRBD2	once	TRBV15	TRBJ2-1	TGTGCCACCAGCAGGACAGAAACTAGCGGGGGGGAGCAGTTCTTC	CATSRTETSGGEQFF
TRBD2	NA	TRBV19	TRBJ2-5	TGTGCCAGTAGTACGCGGGGGGCCCTTAGGGAGACCCAGTACTTC	CASSTRGALRETQYF
NA	NA	TRBV5-6	TRBJ2-3	TGTGCCAGCAGCTTTGCCAAACACGGGACAGATACGCAGTATTTT	CASSFAKHGTDTQYF
NA	NA	TRBV27	TRBJ2-7	TGTGCCAGCAGTTTAGGGACCCCTCTGCGGACAGCCCCCTACGAGCAGTACTTC	CASSLGTPLRTAPYEQYF
NA	once	TRBV23-1	TRBJ1-6	TGCGCCAGCAGTCAAGTCCGGGTAACCGATAATTCACCCCTCCACTTT	CASSQVRVTDNSPLHF
NA	few	TRBV5-1	TRBJ2-1	TGCGCCAGCAGCTTAGAGGGACACAGACCGGGCTCCTACAATGAGCAGTTCTTC	CASSLEGHRPGSYNEQFF
NA	NA	TRBV6-1	TRBJ2-1	TGTGCCAGCAGTGAAGCCACCTTGGGCCGCGAGCCGTACAATGAGCAGTTCTTC	CASSEATLGREPYNEQFF
NA	NA	TRBV14	TRBJ1-2	TGTGCCAGCAGCCAAGTACTCGCGGCGGGGGCGGATGGCTACACCTTC	CASSQVLAAGADGYTF
TRBD2	NA	TRBV11-2	TRBJ2-7	TGTGCCAGCAGCCTCGACGGGGGGGGAGGAAAAAGCTACGAGCAGTACTTC	CASSLDGGGGKSYEQYF
NA	NA	TRBV18	TRBJ1-1	TGTGCCAGCTCAACAAATCACAGGCCTCGGGACACTGAAGCTTTCTTT	CASSTNHRPRDTEAFF
NA	NA	TRBV5-1	TRBJ2-1	TGCGCCAGCAGCTTGGCCGGGTCGCAGGGAGGTGGTGGTGAGCAGTTCTTC	CASSLAGSQGGGGEQFF
TRBD2	NA	TRBV28	TRBJ2-3	TGTGCCAGCAGCCTGGGGGGGGCAGATACGCAGTATTTT	CASSLGGADTQYF
NA	NA	TRBV10-3	TRBJ1-2	TGTGCCATCCTACGGGGGGCGCGTGGCTACACCTTC	CAILRGARGYTF
NA	NA	TRBV6-1	TRBJ1-5	TGTGCCAGTCAGGGTCTTCCTAGCAATCAGCCCCAGCATTTT	CASQGLPSNQPQHF
TRBD1	NA	TRBV6-1	TRBJ1-4	TGTGCCAGCAGTCAACGGACAGGGAATGAAAAACTGTTTTTT	CASSQRTGNEKLFF
TRBD1	once	TRBV9	TRBJ1-6	TGTGCCAGCAGCACCGGGGACAGCCTTGAGTTTCATTCACCCCTCCACTTT	CASSTGDSLEFHSPLHF
NA	NA	TRBV9	TRBJ1-1	TGTGCCAGCAACCTACTAGGACGAGCTTTCTTT	CASNLLGRAFF